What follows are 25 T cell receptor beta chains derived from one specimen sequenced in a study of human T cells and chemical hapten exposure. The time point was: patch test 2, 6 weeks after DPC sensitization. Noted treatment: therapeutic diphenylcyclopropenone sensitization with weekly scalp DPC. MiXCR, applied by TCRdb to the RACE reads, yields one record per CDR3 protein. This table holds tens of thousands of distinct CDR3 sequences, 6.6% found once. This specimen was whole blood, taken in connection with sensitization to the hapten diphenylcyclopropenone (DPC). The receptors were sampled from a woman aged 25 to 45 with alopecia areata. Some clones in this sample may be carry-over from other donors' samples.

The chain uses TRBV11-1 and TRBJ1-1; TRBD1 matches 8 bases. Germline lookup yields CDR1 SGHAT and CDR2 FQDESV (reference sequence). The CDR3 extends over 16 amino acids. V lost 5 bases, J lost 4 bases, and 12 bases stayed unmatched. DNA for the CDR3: TGTGCCAGCAGCCGGGGGCAGGGGGCCTGGGGCACTGAAGCTTTCTTT. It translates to CASSRGQGAWGTEAFF.

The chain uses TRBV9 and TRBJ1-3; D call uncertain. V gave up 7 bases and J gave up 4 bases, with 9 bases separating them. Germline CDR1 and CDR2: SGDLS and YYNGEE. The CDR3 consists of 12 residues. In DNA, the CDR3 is TGTGCCAGCGCCCCGGCCGGAAACACCATATATTTT. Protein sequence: CASAPAGNTIYF.

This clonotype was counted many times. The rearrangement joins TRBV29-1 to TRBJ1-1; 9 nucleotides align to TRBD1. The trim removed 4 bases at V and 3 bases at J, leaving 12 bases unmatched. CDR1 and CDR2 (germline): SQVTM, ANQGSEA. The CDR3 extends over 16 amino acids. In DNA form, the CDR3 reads TGCAGCGTTGGGAGAGGACAGGGGCCGTCATACACTGAAGCTTTCTTT. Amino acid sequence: CSVGRGQGPSYTEAFF.

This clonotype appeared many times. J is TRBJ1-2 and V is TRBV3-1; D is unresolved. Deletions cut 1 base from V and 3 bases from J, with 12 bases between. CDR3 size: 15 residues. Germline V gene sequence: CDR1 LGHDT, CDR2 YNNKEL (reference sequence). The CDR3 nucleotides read TGTGCCAGCAGCCAAGGAGAGGGATGGTACTATGGCTACACCTTC. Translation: CASSQGEGWYYGYTF. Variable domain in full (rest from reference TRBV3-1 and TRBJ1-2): DTAVSQTPKYLVTQMGNDKSIKCEQNLGHDTMYWYKQDSKKFLKIMFSYNNKELIINETVPNRFSPKSPDKAHLNLHINSLELGDSAVYFCASSQGEGWYYGYTFGSGTRLTVV.

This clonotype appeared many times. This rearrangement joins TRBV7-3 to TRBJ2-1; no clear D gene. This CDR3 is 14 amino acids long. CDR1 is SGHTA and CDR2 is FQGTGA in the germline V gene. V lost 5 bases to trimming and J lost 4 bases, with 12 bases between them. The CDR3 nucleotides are TGTGCCAGCAGCATACATCAAGGGTACAATGAGCAGTTCTTC. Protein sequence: CASSIHQGYNEQFF.

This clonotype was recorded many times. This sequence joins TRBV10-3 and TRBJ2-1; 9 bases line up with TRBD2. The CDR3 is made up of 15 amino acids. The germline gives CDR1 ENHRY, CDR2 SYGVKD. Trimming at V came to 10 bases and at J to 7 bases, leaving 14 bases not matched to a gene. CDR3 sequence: CASEQAGGGSNEQFF. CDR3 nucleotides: TGTGCCAGCGAACAAGCGGGGGGCGGCTCTAATGAGCAGTTCTTC.

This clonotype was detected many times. CDR3 DNA: TGTGCCAGCAGAGGTAGAACGGGAAGCAATCAGCCCCAGCATTTT. As protein: CASRGRTGSNQPQHF. V gene TRBV5-8 combines with J gene TRBJ1-5; D remains unclear. Deletions cut 5 bases from V and 1 base from J, with 13 bases between. Germline V gene sequence: CDR1 SGHTS, CDR2 YDEGEE. The length of the CDR3 is 15 residues.

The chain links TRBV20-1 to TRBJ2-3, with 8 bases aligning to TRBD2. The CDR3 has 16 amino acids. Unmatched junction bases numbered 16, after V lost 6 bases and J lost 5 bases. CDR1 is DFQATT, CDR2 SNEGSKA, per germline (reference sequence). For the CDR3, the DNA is TGCAGTGCCCCTAGAGTAGACGGGGGGGCCGGAGATACGCAGTATTTT. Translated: CSAPRVDGGAGDTQYF.

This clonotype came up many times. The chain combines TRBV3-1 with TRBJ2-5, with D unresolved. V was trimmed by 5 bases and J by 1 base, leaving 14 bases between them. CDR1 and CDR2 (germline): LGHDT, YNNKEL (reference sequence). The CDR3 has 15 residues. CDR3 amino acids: CASSALSRAQETQYF. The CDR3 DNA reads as TGTGCCAGCAGCGCCCTTTCTAGGGCCCAAGAGACCCAGTACTTC.

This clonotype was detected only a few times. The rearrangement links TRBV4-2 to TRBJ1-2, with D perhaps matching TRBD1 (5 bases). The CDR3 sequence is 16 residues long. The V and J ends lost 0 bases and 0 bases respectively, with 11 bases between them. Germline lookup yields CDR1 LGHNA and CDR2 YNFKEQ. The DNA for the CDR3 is TGTGCCAGCAGCCAAGATGCCAGGGTTACTAACTATGGCTACACCTTC. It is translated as CASSQDARVTNYGYTF.

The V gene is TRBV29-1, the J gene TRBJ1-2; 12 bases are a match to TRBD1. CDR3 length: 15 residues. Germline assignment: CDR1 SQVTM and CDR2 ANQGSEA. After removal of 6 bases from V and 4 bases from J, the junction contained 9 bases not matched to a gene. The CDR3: CSVPGQGAFGYGYTF. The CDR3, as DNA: TGCAGCGTCCCGGGACAGGGGGCCTTCGGCTATGGCTACACCTTC. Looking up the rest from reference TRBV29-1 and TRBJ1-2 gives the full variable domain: SAVISQKPSRDICQRGTSLTIQCQVDSQVTMMFWYRQQPGQSLTLIATANQGSEATYESGFVIDKFPISRPNLTFSTLTVSNMSPEDSSIYLCSVPGQGAFGYGYTFGSGTRLTVV.

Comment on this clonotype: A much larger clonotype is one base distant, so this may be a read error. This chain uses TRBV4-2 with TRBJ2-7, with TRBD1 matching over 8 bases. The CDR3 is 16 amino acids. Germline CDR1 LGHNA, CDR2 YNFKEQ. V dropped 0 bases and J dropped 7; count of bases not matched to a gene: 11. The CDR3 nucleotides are TGTGCCAGCAGCCAAGACCGAGCAGGGGGCACCATGGAGCAGTACTTC. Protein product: CASSQDRAGGTMEQYF.

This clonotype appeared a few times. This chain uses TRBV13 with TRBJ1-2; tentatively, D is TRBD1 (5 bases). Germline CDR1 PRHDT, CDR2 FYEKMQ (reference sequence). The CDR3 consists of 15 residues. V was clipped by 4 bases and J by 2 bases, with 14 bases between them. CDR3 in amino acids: CASSYTGPINYGYTF. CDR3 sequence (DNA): TGTGCCAGCAGCTACACGGGACCGATCAACTATGGCTACACCTTC.

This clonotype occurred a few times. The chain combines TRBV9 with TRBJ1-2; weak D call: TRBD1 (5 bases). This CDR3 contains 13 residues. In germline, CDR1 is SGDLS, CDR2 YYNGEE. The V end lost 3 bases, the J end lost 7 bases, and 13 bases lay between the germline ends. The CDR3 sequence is CASSGPGRGGYTF. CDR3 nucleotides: TGTGCCAGCAGCGGTCCCGGGAGGGGTGGCTACACCTTC.

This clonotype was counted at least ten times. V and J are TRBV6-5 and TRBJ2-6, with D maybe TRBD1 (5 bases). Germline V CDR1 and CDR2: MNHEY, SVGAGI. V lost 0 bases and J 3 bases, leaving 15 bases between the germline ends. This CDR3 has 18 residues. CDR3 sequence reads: CASSYSTPGNIGANVLTF. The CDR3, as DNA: TGTGCCAGCAGTTACTCGACGCCAGGGAATATTGGGGCCAACGTCCTGACTTTC.

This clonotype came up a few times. The CDR3 nucleotides read TGTGCCAGCAGTTCCGACAGGTCTTATCAGCCCCAGCATTTT. This gives the protein CASSSDRSYQPQHF. The rearrangement links TRBV12-3 or TRBV12-4 to TRBJ1-5; possibly TRBD1 for D (6 bases). V lost 4 bases and J lost 5, with 12 bases in between. The CDR3 extends over 14 amino acids.

CDR3 protein: CASSPKTGTGGQDTQYF. CDR3 nucleotide sequence: TGCGCCAGCAGCCCTAAGACCGGGACAGGGGGACAAGATACGCAGTATTTT. The J gene is TRBJ2-3, the V gene TRBV5-1, with 11 bases aligning to TRBD1. Germline CDR1 reads SGHRS; CDR2 reads YFSETQ. The CDR3 contains 17 residues. After removal of 4 bases from V and 5 bases from J, the junction contained 12 bases not matched to a gene.

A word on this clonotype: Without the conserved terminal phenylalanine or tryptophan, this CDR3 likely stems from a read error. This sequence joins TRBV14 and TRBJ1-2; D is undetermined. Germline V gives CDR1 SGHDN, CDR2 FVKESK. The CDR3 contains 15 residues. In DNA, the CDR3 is TGTGCCAGCAGCAAAGATCTGGGTCAGAACTATGGCTACACCTTA. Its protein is CASSKDLGQNYGYTL.

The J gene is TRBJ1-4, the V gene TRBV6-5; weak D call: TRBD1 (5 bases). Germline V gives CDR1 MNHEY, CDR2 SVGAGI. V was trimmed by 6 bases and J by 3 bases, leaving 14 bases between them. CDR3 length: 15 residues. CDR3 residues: CASRPTGGANEKLFF. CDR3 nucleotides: TGTGCCAGCAGACCCACAGGAGGCGCTAATGAAAAACTGTTTTTT.

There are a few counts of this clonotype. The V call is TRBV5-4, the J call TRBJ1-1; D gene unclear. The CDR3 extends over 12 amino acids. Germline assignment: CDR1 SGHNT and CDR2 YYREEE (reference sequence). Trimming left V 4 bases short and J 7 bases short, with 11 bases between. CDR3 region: CASSSLGREAFF. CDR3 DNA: TGTGCCAGCAGCAGCTTGGGTCGTGAAGCTTTCTTT.

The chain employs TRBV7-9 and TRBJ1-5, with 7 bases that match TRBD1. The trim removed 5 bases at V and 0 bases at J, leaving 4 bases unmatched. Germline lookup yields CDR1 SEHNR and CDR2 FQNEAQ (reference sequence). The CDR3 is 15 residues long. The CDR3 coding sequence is TGTGCCAGCAGCATCGGACAGGATAGCAATCAGCCCCAGCATTTT. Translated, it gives CASSIGQDSNQPQHF.

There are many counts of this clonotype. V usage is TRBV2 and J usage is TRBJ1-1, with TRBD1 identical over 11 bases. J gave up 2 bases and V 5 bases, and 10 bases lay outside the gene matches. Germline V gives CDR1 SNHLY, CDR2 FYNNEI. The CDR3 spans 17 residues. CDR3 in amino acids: CASSPPGQGVRNTEAFF. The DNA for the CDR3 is TGTGCCAGCAGTCCTCCGGGACAGGGGGTTCGAAACACTGAAGCTTTCTTT.

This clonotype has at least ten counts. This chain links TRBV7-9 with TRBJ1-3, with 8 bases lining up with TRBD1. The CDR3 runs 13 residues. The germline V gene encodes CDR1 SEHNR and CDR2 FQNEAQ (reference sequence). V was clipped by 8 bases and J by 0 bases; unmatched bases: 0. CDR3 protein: CASGQGSGNTIYF. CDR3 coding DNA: TGTGCCAGCGGACAGGGCTCTGGAAACACCATATATTTT.

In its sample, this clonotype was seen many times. As DNA, the CDR3 is TGTGCCACTCCGCAAGACAGACACAGCACAGATACGCAGTATTTT. Encoded protein: CATPQDRHSTDTQYF. The rearrangement links TRBV2 to TRBJ2-3; D may be TRBD1 (5 bases). CDR1 and CDR2 (germline): SNHLY, FYNNEI. This CDR3 comprises 15 residues. Trimming pared 10 bases from V and 0 bases from J, leaving 17 bases between.

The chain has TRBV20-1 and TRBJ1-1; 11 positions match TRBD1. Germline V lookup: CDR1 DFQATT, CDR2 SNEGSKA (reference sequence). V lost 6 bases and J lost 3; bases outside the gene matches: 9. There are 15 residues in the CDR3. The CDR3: CSAGPGTGGDTEAFF. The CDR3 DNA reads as TGCAGTGCAGGTCCCGGGACAGGGGGTGACACTGAAGCTTTCTTT.